The 19 T cell receptor beta chains below all came from one sample that was sequenced in a study of blood T cell repertoires in COVID-19. Only in-frame clones appear in the TCRdb table, and some are missing; sequencing was by immunoSEQ multiplex PCR. This table has tens of thousands of clones, around 84% appearing once. Specimen: peripheral blood. The receptors were gathered from a woman over 75 with acute or convalescent COVID-19.

This chain links TRBV6-2 or TRBV6-3 with TRBJ2-7; unclear D gene. This CDR3 region has 15 residues. Trimming left V 4 bases short and J 0 bases short, with 13 bases between. Germline assignment: CDR1 MNHEY and CDR2 SVGEGT. Written as DNA, the CDR3 is TGTGCCAGCAGTTTCCGTAACAGCAACTCCTACGAGCAGTACTTC. Its translation: CASSFRNSNSYEQYF.

CDR3 sequence (DNA): TGCGCCAGCAGCCAAGGTTCCACAGGGGGACTATTAAGCGAAAAACTGTTTTTT. Protein product: CASSQGSTGGLLSEKLFF. This chain connects TRBV4-1 to TRBJ1-4; 8 bases match TRBD1. The length of the CDR3 is 18 residues. The V gene end was trimmed by 1 base and the J gene end by 8 bases; junction bases not matched to a gene: 15. In germline, CDR1 is MGHRA, CDR2 YSYEKL.

The genes are TRBV7-9 and TRBJ1-1, with 8 bases that match TRBD1. J was trimmed by 3 bases and V by 1 base; bases with no gene match: 10. Germline CDR1 is SEHNR and CDR2 is FQNEAQ (reference sequence). The CDR3 has 17 residues. The CDR3 sequence: CASSLVPFQGADTEAFF. The CDR3 DNA reads TGTGCCAGCAGCTTAGTTCCTTTCCAGGGGGCTGACACTGAAGCTTTCTTT.

This chain links TRBV5-1 with TRBJ1-4; the D gene is possibly TRBD1 (5 bases). Germline V CDR1 and CDR2: SGHRS, YFSETQ. V dropped 0 bases and J dropped 10 bases, with 19 bases sitting between them. The CDR3 runs to 16 residues. CDR3 bases: TGCGCCAGCAGCTTGGATGCGGGGGGGAATTCGCCAAAACTGTTTTTT. This codes for CASSLDAGGNSPKLFF.

The chain recombines TRBV6-5 with TRBJ2-2, with a weak D call TRBD2 (5 bases). Germline V gene sequence: CDR1 MNHEY, CDR2 SVGAGI. The CDR3 spans 15 residues. Trimming shortened V by 0 bases and J by 4 bases, and 9 bases separated the two germline ends. The CDR3 DNA reads as TGTGCCAGCAGTTACTCAACCGGGGTCACCGGGGAGCTGTTTTTT. It codes for CASSYSTGVTGELFF.

V usage is TRBV3-1 (or the pseudogene TRBV3-2) and J usage is TRBJ2-6; TRBD2 aligns across 13 bases. The ends lost 4 bases at V and 0 bases at J; junction bases unmatched: 6. The germline V gene encodes CDR1 LGHDT and CDR2 YNNKEL (reference sequence). This CDR3 region has 19 residues. The CDR3: CASSLWTSGGISGANVLTF. CDR3 coding DNA: TGTGCCAGCAGCCTTTGGACTAGCGGGGGAATCTCTGGGGCCAACGTCCTGACTTTC.

This rearrangement joins TRBV18 to TRBJ2-2; a possible D gene is TRBD1 (6 bases). From germline, CDR1 is KGHSH and CDR2 LQKENI. Deletions cut 8 bases from V and 0 bases from J, with 13 bases between. This CDR3 is built from 15 residues. The chain's CDR3 is CASADGTPNTGELFF. The CDR3 DNA sequence: TGTGCCAGCGCCGACGGGACACCGAACACCGGGGAGCTGTTTTTT.

This rearrangement joins TRBV9 to TRBJ2-2; perhaps TRBD1 as D (5 bases). The CDR3 is 17 amino acids. Germline V gene data show CDR1 as SGDLS and CDR2 as YYNGEE. V lost 4 bases and J 0 bases, leaving 16 bases between the germline ends. The CDR3 sequence is CASSTPLTGSNTGELFF. The CDR3 DNA reads TGTGCCAGCAGCACCCCCCTCACAGGCTCGAACACCGGGGAGCTGTTTTTT.

V is TRBV7-6 and J is TRBJ1-3, with a tentative D call TRBD1 (6 bases). The CDR3 length is 16 residues. Germline lookup yields CDR1 SGHVS and CDR2 FNYEAQ. The V end lost 1 base, the J end lost 0 bases, and 10 bases lay between the germline ends. The CDR3 DNA sequence: TGTGCCAGCAGCTTAGGGGGGCCTAGCTCTGGAAACACCATATATTTT. This translates into CASSLGGPSSGNTIYF.

J is TRBJ1-1 and V is TRBV19, with 9 bases aligning to TRBD1. Germline lookup yields CDR1 LNHDA and CDR2 SQIVND (reference sequence). The CDR3 extends over 16 amino acids. The ends lost 7 bases at V and 4 bases at J; junction bases unmatched: 13. The CDR3 here is CASIPHVGQGATEAFF. The CDR3 DNA sequence: TGTGCCAGTATCCCCCATGTGGGACAGGGAGCCACTGAAGCTTTCTTT.

This sequence joins TRBV11-2 and TRBJ1-6; D is ambiguous. Between the trimmed V and J ends, which lost 3 bases and 5 bases, there was a span of 2 bases. Germline V CDR1 and CDR2: SGHAT, FQNNGV. The CDR3 covers 12 residues. Here the CDR3 DNA reads TGTGCCAGCAGCTTCAATAATTCACCCCTCCACTTT. Its protein product is CASSFNNSPLHF.

The chain employs TRBV18 and TRBJ2-1, with 7 bases lining up with TRBD1. Trimming cost V 0 bases and J 6 bases; bases outside gene matches: 5. The CDR3 is made up of 15 amino acids. The germline V gene has CDR1 KGHSH and CDR2 LQKENI. The CDR3 region has the DNA TGTGCCAGCTCACCACCGAGGGGGCTAGTCAATGAGCAGTTCTTC. Protein: CASSPPRGLVNEQFF.

The CDR3 nucleotides read TGTGCCAGCAGCTTATACCAGGGGGCCCAGGAAGCTTTCTTT. Its protein is CASSLYQGAQEAFF. The V and J genes are TRBV11-2 and TRBJ1-1; the match to TRBD1 covers 8 bases. The V gene end was trimmed by 2 bases and the J gene end by 8 bases; junction bases not matched to a gene: 7. The CDR3 covers 14 residues. Germline assignment: CDR1 SGHAT and CDR2 FQNNGV.

Only one count was recorded for this clone. The J gene is TRBJ1-1, the V gene TRBV14; D gene unclear. Trimming cost V 4 bases and J 10 bases, with 13 bases left between them. From germline, CDR1 is SGHDN and CDR2 FVKESK. The CDR3 spans 12 residues. This CDR3 is CASSPGNRGAFF. As DNA, the CDR3 is TGTGCCAGCAGCCCAGGAAATCGGGGAGCTTTCTTT.

The chain combines TRBV12-3 or TRBV12-4 with TRBJ2-7, with TRBD2 matching 7 bases. J gave up 3 bases and V 6 bases, and 2 bases lay outside the gene matches. This CDR3 has 12 amino acids. For the CDR3, the DNA is TGTGCCAGCAGGGGGGGGGACTACGAGCAGTACTTC. Translation: CASRGGDYEQYF.

V gene TRBV27 combines with J gene TRBJ1-5; 10 bases map to TRBD1. Germline V gene data show CDR1 as MNHEY and CDR2 as SMNVEV (reference sequence). The V and J ends lost 5 bases and 3 bases, in that order; junction bases with no gene match: 4. The length of the CDR3 is 15 residues. In DNA form, the CDR3 reads TGTGCCAGCAGTCGGGACAGGGGCTACAATCAGCCCCAGCATTTT. This encodes CASSRDRGYNQPQHF.

This rearrangement joins TRBV29-1 to TRBJ2-5; D possibly corresponds to TRBD1 (6 bases). Germline lookup yields CDR1 SQVTM and CDR2 ANQGSEA. V shed 0 bases and J shed 5 bases, with 13 bases lying between them. This CDR3 spans 14 amino acids. The CDR3: CSVEDQGRPETQYF. The DNA for the CDR3 is TGCAGCGTTGAAGATCAGGGGCGCCCCGAGACCCAGTACTTC.

This chain links TRBV14 with TRBJ1-6; 7 nucleotides align to TRBD1. The CDR3 is 15 amino acids. V shed 4 bases and J 4 bases; nucleotides not matched to a gene: 4. The V gene's germline CDR1 is SGHDN and CDR2 FVKESK. This CDR3 reads CASSPGQPYNSPLHF. CDR3 DNA sequence: TGTGCCAGCAGCCCGGGACAGCCTTATAATTCACCCCTCCACTTT.

The chain couples TRBV6-5 to TRBJ1-2; possibly TRBD1 for D (6 bases). The ends were cut back, 5 bases at V and 9 bases at J, with 10 bases in the middle. Germline V gene data show CDR1 as MNHEY and CDR2 as SVGAGI. CDR3 size: 11 residues. The CDR3 region has the DNA TGTGCCAGCAGTAGAGGGACACGCTACACCTTC. It yields the protein CASSRGTRYTF.